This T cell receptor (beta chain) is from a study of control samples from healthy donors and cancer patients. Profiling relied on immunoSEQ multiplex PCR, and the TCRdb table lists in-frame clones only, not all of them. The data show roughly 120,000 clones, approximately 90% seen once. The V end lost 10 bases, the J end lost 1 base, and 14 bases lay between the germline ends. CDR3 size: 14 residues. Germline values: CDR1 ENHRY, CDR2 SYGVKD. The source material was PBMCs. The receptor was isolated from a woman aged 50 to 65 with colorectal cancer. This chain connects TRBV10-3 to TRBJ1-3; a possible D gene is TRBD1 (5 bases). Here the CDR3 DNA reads TGTGCCACCACAGAGGGGATGTCTGGAAACACCATATATTTT. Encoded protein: CATTEGMSGNTIYF.